The 23 T cell receptor beta chains below were found in one sample sequenced in a study of T-cell memory formation after mild COVID-19. MiXCR, run by TCRdb on the 5' RACE reads, gives a single entry per CDR3 protein. The sample yields some 150,000 distinct CDR3 sequences, over 6% seen once. The source material was PBMCs or a T cell subset sorted from them (not recorded which). Receptors originate from an adult woman who had mild COVID-19 (a few samples of this study predate the infection). Cell type and time point are not known.

This clonotype was detected ten times or more. This chain connects TRBV7-3 to TRBJ2-5; 11 positions match TRBD2. The CDR3 consists of 15 residues. Germline assignment: CDR1 SGHTA and CDR2 FQGTGA. J lost 2 bases, V lost 2 bases, and 1 base had no gene match. The CDR3 DNA follows: TGTGCCAGCAGCTTAGTAGCGGGAGGGCAAGAGACCCAGTACTTC. It yields the protein CASSLVAGGQETQYF.

This clonotype turned up a few times. This chain connects TRBV5-5 to TRBJ2-3, with 7 bases aligning to TRBD1. V was clipped by 0 bases and J by 7 bases; unmatched bases: 8. Germline values: CDR1 SGHKS, CDR2 YYEKEE (reference sequence). This CDR3 spans 15 amino acids. The CDR3 sequence is CASSLAGGGVNTQYF. For the CDR3, the DNA is TGTGCCAGCAGCTTGGCAGGGGGTGGTGTAAATACGCAGTATTTT. The full variable domain, in which reference TRBV5-5 and TRBJ2-3 provide the parts outside the CDR3, is DAGVTQSPTHLIKTRGQQVTLRCSPISGHKSVSWYQQVLGQGPQFIFQYYEKEERGRGNFPDRFSARQFPNYSSELNVNALLLGDSALYLCASSLAGGGVNTQYFGPGTRLTVL.

This clonotype has at least ten counts. Here the CDR3 DNA reads TGCGCCAGCAGCCCCCACCGTCGGGAGAGCGAGCAGTACTTC. Its translation is CASSPHRRESEQYF. V is TRBV4-1 and J is TRBJ2-7; D might be TRBD2 (6 bases). Germline CDR1 reads MGHRA; CDR2 reads YSYEKL. The CDR3 loop spans 14 amino acids. V lost 4 bases, J lost 6 bases, and 16 bases lay in between.

Ten or more counts support this clonotype. The V gene is TRBV10-3, the J gene TRBJ2-7; 9 bases are a match to TRBD2. The CDR3 runs 14 residues. Trimming removed 6 bases from V and 1 base from J; junction bases left unmatched: 4. In germline, CDR1 is ENHRY, CDR2 SYGVKD. The CDR3 here is CAISVTSGSYEQYF. The CDR3 coding sequence is TGTGCCATCAGCGTGACTAGCGGTTCCTACGAGCAGTACTTC.

Ten or more counts support this clonotype. The V and J genes are TRBV12-3 or TRBV12-4 and TRBJ2-3; 7 bases match TRBD2. The CDR3 totals 15 residues. V lost 3 bases, J lost 4 bases, and 7 bases stayed unmatched. The CDR3: CASSLMVGGADTQYF. The CDR3 DNA sequence: TGTGCCAGCAGTTTGATGGTGGGAGGGGCAGATACGCAGTATTTT.

At least ten counts were recorded for this clonotype. The rearrangement links TRBV12-3 or TRBV12-4 to TRBJ2-1; D call uncertain. The CDR3 has 16 amino acids. V was cut by 3 bases and J by 0 bases, with 12 bases left in between. The CDR3 region is CASSLKVGPSYNEQFF. The CDR3 region has the DNA TGTGCCAGCAGTTTGAAAGTGGGTCCCTCCTACAATGAGCAGTTCTTC.

This clonotype was counted a few times. The chain uses TRBV29-1 and TRBJ1-2; D is possibly TRBD1 (5 bases). V lost 0 bases, J lost 8 bases, and 16 bases lay in between. Looked up from germline, CDR1 is SQVTM and CDR2 is ANQGSEA. This CDR3 comprises 14 residues. The CDR3 nucleotides read TGCAGCGTTGAAGACCAGCAGGGATGGAAGGGCTACACCTTC. Translated, it gives CSVEDQQGWKGYTF.

In its sample, this clonotype was seen a few times. V is TRBV6-2 or TRBV6-3 and J is TRBJ1-1; D is perhaps TRBD1 (5 bases). Deletions cut 2 bases from V and 2 bases from J, with 21 bases between. The CDR3 is 18 amino acids. Germline V gene data show CDR1 as MNHEY and CDR2 as SVGEGT. The CDR3 sequence: CASSYVWDGPRTNTEAFF. The CDR3 bases are TGTGCCAGCAGTTACGTGTGGGACGGCCCGAGGACAAACACTGAAGCTTTCTTT.

This clonotype was observed a few times. This sequence joins TRBV25-1 and TRBJ2-3; tentative D call: TRBD2 (5 bases). Germline V gene data show CDR1 as MGHDK and CDR2 as SYGVNS. V shed 5 bases and J shed 2 bases, with 14 bases lying between them. The CDR3 sequence is 15 residues long. The CDR3 region has the DNA TGTGCCAGCAGTATCCGGGCTAGCTCCACAGATACGCAGTATTTT. As protein: CASSIRASSTDTQYF.

This clonotype appeared many times. The chain is built from TRBV12-3 or TRBV12-4 and TRBJ2-1, with 8 bases identical to TRBD1. The J segment lost 9 bases and the V segment lost 1 base, leaving 8 bases of the junction unmatched. The CDR3 sequence is 15 residues long. The chain's CDR3 is CASSLVQGARFEQFF. The CDR3 DNA is TGTGCCAGCAGTTTAGTGCAGGGGGCGCGGTTTGAGCAGTTCTTC.

This clonotype was counted many times. V is TRBV4-3 and J is TRBJ2-3; D gene ambiguous. CDR1 and CDR2 (germline): LGHNA, YSLEER. The CDR3 has 12 residues. Trimming left V 4 bases short and J 7 bases short, with 9 bases between. CDR3 coding DNA: TGCGCCAGCAGCCCCGAGAGTCATACGCAGTATTTT. Translated: CASSPESHTQYF.

Many counts were recorded for this clonotype. The CDR3 sequence: CAISGTSGRALDTQYF. The CDR3 bases are TGTGCCATCAGTGGGACTAGCGGGAGGGCCTTGGATACGCAGTATTTT. The rearrangement joins TRBV10-3 to TRBJ2-3; 15 bases line up with TRBD2. CDR1 and CDR2 (germline): ENHRY, SYGVKD. V was pared by 4 bases and J by 6 bases, with 5 bases of the junction left unmatched. The CDR3 has 16 amino acids.

V and J are TRBV7-9 and TRBJ2-1; 8 bases match TRBD2. CDR3 length: 18 amino acids. The junction had 9 bases not matched to a gene; V was cut back by 2 bases and J by 0 bases. Germline CDR1 reads SEHNR; CDR2 reads FQNEAQ (reference sequence). Written as DNA, the CDR3 is TGTGCCAGCAGCTTATCCGGGAGGGGCACGAGCTCCTACAATGAGCAGTTCTTC. Its translation: CASSLSGRGTSSYNEQFF.

In its sample, this clonotype was seen many times. The chain has TRBV7-2 and TRBJ2-5, with 13 bases identical to TRBD2. From germline, CDR1 is SGHTA and CDR2 FQGNSA. The CDR3 runs to 16 residues. With 4 bases clipped from V and 5 bases from J, the junction kept 7 bases outside the gene matches. Here the CDR3 DNA reads TGTGCCAGCAGCTACCGGGGACTAGCGGGGCAGGAGACCCAGTACTTC. This translates into CASSYRGLAGQETQYF.

This clonotype was seen ten or more times. J is TRBJ2-2 and V is TRBV24-1, with D uncertain. The germline V and J ends were trimmed by 6 bases and 4 bases, with 11 bases remaining between them. Looked up from germline, CDR1 is KGHDR and CDR2 is SFDVKD. The CDR3 is made up of 14 amino acids. For the CDR3, the DNA is TGTGCCACCAGTTTCGCAGCACCCACCGGGGAGCTGTTTTTT. Its translation: CATSFAAPTGELFF.

There are many counts of this clonotype. The J gene is TRBJ1-2, the V gene TRBV7-9; 10 nucleotides match TRBD1. This CDR3 has 13 residues. After removal of 6 bases from V and 3 bases from J, the junction contained 1 base not matched to a gene. CDR1 SEHNR and CDR2 FQNEAQ come from the germline V gene (reference sequence). CDR3 sequence reads: CASRGTGDYGYTF. DNA of the CDR3: TGTGCCAGCAGAGGGACAGGGGACTATGGCTACACCTTC.

J is TRBJ2-2 and V is TRBV12-3 or TRBV12-4; a possible D gene is TRBD2 (7 bases). The CDR3 runs 16 residues. The V end lost 6 bases, the J end lost 4 bases, and 18 bases lay between the germline ends. The CDR3 DNA follows: TGTGCCAGCAGCGCCGAGGGGGGGCTGGGCACCGGGGAGCTGTTTTTT. Translation gives CASSAEGGLGTGELFF.

This clonotype has just a few counts. CDR3 DNA sequence: TGCGCCAGCAGCTTGGATCGGGATACCGAGCAGTACTTC. Residues: CASSLDRDTEQYF. This chain links TRBV5-1 with TRBJ2-7; maybe TRBD2 (5 bases). CDR3 length: 13 amino acids. Germline values: CDR1 SGHRS, CDR2 YFSETQ. With 0 bases removed from V and 6 bases from J, the gap between germline ends came to 10 bases.

There are many counts of this clonotype. V and J are TRBV3-1 and TRBJ2-5, with D possibly called TRBD1 or TRBD2 (5 bases each). The CDR3 is 16 residues long. The germline V gene encodes CDR1 LGHDT and CDR2 YNNKEL (reference sequence). V lost 4 bases and J 4 bases, leaving 19 bases between the germline ends. The CDR3 protein is CASSRPPPGHRETQYF. The CDR3 bases are TGTGCCAGCAGCCGCCCACCCCCGGGGCATCGAGAGACCCAGTACTTC.

This clonotype was observed a few times. The rearrangement links TRBV29-1 to TRBJ2-3; D gene ambiguous. This CDR3 contains 14 residues. The V end lost 3 bases, the J end lost 2 bases, and 12 bases lay between the germline ends. Germline V gene sequence: CDR1 SQVTM, CDR2 ANQGSEA. The CDR3 sequence is CSVDPAGPTDTQYF. CDR3 sequence (DNA): TGCAGCGTTGACCCGGCAGGCCCCACAGATACGCAGTATTTT.

This clonotype was counted many times. The chain carries TRBV18 and TRBJ2-5, with TRBD1 identical over 9 bases. Germline values: CDR1 KGHSH, CDR2 LQKENI. The CDR3 runs to 15 residues. Trimming removed 2 bases from V and 4 bases from J; junction bases left unmatched: 5. Here the CDR3 reads CASSPSDRGIETQYF. CDR3 DNA sequence: TGTGCCAGCTCACCATCGGACAGGGGAATAGAGACCCAGTACTTC.

The table lists this clonotype with a few counts. This rearrangement joins TRBV24-1 to TRBJ2-1; 10 nucleotides line up with TRBD1. Trimming cost V 3 bases and J 10 bases; bases outside gene matches: 5. The germline V gene encodes CDR1 KGHDR and CDR2 SFDVKD. The CDR3 has 14 amino acids. The CDR3 bases are TGTGCCACCAGTGATGAGGGACAGGGGAGGGAGCAGTTCTTC. It yields the protein CATSDEGQGREQFF.

The DNA for the CDR3 is TGTGCCAGTAGCGCCAAAATAAACACTGAAGCTTTCTTT. Its translation is CASSAKINTEAFF. This chain uses TRBV19 with TRBJ1-1; D uncertain. The CDR3 has 13 residues. Trimming stripped 6 bases from V and 2 bases from J, with 10 bases between. CDR1 is LNHDA, CDR2 SQIVND, per germline (reference sequence).